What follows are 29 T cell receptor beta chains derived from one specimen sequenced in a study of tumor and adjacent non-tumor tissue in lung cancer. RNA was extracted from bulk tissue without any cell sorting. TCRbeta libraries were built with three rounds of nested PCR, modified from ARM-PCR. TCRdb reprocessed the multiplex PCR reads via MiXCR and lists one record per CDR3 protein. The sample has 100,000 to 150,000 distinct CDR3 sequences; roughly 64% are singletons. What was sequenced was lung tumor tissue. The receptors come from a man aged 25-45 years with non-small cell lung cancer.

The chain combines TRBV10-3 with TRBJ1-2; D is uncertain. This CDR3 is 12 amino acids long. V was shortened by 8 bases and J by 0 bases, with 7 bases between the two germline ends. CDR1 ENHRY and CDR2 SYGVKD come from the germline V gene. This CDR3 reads CAIGATNYGYTF. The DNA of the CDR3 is TGTGCCATCGGTGCGACTAACTATGGCTACACCTTC.

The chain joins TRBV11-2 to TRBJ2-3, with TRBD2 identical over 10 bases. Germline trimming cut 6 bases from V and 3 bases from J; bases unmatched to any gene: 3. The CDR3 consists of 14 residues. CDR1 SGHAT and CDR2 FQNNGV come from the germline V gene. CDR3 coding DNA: TGTGCCAGCAGTCCTAGCGGGAGAACAGATACGCAGTATTTT. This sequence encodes CASSPSGRTDTQYF.

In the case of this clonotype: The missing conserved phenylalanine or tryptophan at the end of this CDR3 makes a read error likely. The CDR3 sequence is CASNYSLAGGNEQFV. For the CDR3, the DNA is TGTGCCAGCAATTACTCGCTAGCGGGGGGCAATGAGCAGTTCGTC. The rearrangement joins TRBV6-2 or TRBV6-3 to TRBJ2-1, with 11 bases that match TRBD2. The CDR3 has 15 residues. The germline V gene encodes CDR1 MNHEY and CDR2 SVGEGT.

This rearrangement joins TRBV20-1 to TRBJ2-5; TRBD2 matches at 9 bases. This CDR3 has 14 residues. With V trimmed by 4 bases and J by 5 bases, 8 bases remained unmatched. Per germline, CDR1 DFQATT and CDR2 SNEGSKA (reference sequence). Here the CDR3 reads CSAKGTSGWETQYF. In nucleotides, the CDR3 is TGCAGTGCTAAAGGAACTAGCGGGTGGGAGACCCAGTACTTC.

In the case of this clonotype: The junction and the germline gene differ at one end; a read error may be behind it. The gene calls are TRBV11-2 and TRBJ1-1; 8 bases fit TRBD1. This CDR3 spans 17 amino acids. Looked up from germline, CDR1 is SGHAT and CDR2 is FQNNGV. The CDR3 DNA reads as TGTGCCAGCAGCCCGGACAGGGTAACGATTCGGAACACTGAAGTTTTCTTT. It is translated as CASSPDRVTIRNTEVFF.

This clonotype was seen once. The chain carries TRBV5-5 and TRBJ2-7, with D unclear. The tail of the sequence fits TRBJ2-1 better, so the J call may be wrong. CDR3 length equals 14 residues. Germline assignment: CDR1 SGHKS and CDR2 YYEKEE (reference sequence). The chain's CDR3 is CASSLESVTGEQFF. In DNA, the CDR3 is TGTGCCAGCAGCTTGGAGTCCGTCACGGGCGAGCAGTTCTTC.

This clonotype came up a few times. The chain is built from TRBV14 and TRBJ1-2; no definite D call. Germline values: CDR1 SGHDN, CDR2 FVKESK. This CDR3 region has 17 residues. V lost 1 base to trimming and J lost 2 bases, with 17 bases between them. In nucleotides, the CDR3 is TGTGCCAGCAGCCAAGTTAGCGGCTTAGGCGGAAACTATGGCTACACCTTC. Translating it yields CASSQVSGLGGNYGYTF.

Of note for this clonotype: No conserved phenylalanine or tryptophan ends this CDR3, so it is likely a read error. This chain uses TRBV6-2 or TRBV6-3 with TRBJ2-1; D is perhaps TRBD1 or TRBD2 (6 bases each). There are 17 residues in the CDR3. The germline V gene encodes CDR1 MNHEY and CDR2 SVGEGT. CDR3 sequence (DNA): TGTGCCAACAGTTACCTGGGGGGCGGGCAATACTACAATGAGCAGTTCTTA. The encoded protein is CANSYLGGGQYYNEQFL.

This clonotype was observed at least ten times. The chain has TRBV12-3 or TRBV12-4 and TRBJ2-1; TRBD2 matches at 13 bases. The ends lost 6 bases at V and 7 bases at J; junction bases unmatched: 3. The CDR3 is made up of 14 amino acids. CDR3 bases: TGTGCCAGCAGCGGACTAGCGGGAGTTAATGAGCAGTTCTTC. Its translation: CASSGLAGVNEQFF.

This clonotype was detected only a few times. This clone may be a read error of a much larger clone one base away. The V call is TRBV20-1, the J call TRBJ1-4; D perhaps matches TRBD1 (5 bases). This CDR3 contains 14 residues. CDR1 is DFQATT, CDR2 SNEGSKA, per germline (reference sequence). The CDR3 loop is CSTRDGDGDEKLFF. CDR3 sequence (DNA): TGCAGTACTAGAGATGGGGATGGGGACGAAAAACTGTTTTTT.

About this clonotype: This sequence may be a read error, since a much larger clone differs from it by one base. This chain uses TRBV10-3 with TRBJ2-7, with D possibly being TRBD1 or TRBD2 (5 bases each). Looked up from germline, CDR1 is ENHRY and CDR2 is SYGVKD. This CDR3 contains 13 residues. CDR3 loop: CAISEEGTYEQCF. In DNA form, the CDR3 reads TGTGCCATCAGTGAGGAGGGGACCTACGAGCAGTGCTTC.

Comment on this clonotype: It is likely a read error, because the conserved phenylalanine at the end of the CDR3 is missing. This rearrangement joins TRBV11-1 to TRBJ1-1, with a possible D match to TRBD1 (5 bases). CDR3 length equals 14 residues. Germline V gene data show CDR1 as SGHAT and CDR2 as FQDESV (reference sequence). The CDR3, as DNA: TGTACCAGCAGCTCGACAGCTGTGAACACTGAAGCTTTCCTT. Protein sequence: CTSSSTAVNTEAFL.

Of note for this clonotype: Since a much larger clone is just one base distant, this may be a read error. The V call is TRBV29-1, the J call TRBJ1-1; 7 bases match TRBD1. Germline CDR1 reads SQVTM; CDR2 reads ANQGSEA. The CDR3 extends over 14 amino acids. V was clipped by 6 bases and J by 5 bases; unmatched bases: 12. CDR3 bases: TGCAGCGTCGGGGCCCGGACAGGCCAAACTGAAGCTTTCTTT. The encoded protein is CSVGARTGQTEAFF.

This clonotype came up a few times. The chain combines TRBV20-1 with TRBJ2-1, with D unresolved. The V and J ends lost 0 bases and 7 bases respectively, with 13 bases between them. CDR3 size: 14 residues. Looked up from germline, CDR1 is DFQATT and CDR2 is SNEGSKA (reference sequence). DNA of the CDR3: TGCAGTGCTAGAGATCTCCGCTCCCATAATGAGCAGTTCTTC. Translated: CSARDLRSHNEQFF.

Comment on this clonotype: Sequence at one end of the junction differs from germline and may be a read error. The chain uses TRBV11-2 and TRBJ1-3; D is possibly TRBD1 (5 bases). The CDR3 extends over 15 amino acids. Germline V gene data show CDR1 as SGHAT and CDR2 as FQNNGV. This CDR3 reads CPSSLHRSSGNTIYF. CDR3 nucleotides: TGTCCCAGCAGCTTACACAGGAGCTCTGGAAACACCATATATTTT.

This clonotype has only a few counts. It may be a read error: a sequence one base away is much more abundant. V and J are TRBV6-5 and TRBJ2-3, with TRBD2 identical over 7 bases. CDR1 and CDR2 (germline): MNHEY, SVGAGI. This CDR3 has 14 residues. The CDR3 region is CARSYGRAPDTQYF. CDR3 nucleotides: TGTGCCAGAAGTTATGGGAGGGCCCCAGATACGCAGTATTTT.

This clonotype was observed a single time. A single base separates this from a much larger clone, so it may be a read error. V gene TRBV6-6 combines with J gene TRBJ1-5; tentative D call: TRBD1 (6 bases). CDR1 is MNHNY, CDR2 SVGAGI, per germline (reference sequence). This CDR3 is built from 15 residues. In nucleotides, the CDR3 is TGTGCCAACAGTTACGCACAGGGAGGGGCTCAGCCCCAGCATTTT. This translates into CANSYAQGGAQPQHF.

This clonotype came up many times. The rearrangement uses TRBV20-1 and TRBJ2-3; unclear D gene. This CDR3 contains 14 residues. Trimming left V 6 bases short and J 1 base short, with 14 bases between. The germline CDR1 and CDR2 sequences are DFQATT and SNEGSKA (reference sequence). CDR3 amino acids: CSAEGIAGTDTQYF. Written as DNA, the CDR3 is TGCAGTGCCGAAGGGATAGCTGGCACAGATACGCAGTATTTT.

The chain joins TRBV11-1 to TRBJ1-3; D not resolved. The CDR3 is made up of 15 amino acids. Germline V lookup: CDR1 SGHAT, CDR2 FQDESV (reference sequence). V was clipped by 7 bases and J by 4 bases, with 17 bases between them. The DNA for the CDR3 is TGTGCCAGCAACTCATACCGGGAAAAAGGAAACACCATATATTTT. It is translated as CASNSYREKGNTIYF.

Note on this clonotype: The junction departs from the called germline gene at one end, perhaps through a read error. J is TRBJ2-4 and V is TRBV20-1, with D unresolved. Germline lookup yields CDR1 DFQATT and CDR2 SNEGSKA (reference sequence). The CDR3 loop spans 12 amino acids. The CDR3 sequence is CSVRVAKNIQYF. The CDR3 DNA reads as TGCAGTGTTAGAGTGGCGAAAAACATTCAGTACTTC.

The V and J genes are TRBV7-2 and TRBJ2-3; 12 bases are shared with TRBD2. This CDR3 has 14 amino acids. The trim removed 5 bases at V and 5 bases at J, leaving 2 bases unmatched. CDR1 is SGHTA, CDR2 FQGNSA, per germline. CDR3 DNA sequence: TGTGCCAGCAGCCTGACTAGCGGGGGAGATACGCAGTATTTT. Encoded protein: CASSLTSGGDTQYF. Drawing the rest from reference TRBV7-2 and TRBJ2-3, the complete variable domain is GAGVSQSPSNKVTEKGKDVELRCDPISGHTALYWYRQSLGQGLEFLIYFQGNSAPDKSGLPSDRFSAERTGGSVSTLTIQRTQQEDSAVYLCASSLTSGGDTQYFGPGTRLTVL.

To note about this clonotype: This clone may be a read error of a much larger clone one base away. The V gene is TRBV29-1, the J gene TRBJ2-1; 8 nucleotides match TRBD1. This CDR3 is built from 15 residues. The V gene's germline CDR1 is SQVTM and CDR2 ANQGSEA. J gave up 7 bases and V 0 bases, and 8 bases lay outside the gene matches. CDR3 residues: CSVEDLGTGINEQFF. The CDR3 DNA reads TGCAGCGTTGAAGATCTGGGGACAGGAATTAATGAGCAGTTCTTC.

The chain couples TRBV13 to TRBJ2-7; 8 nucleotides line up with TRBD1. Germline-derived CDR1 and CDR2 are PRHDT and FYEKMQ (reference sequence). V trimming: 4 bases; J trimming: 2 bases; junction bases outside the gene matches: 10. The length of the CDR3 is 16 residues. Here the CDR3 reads CASSSSGGEFPYEQYF. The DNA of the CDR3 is TGTGCCAGCAGCTCCTCAGGGGGCGAGTTTCCCTACGAGCAGTACTTC.

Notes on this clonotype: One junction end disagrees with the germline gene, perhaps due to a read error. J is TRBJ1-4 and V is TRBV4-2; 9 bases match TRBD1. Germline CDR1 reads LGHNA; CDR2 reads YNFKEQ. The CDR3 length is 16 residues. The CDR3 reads CGSSLVPGQGLEKLSF. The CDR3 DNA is TGTGGCAGCAGCCTCGTTCCGGGACAGGGTTTGGAAAAACTGTCTTTT.

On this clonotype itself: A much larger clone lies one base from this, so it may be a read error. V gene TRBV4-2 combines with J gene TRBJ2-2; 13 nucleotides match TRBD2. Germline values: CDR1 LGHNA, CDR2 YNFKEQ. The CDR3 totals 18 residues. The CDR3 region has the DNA TGTGCCAGCAGCCAAGGGACTAGCGGGGGCGCGAACATCGGGGAGCTGTTTTTT. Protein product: CASSQGTSGGANIGELFF.

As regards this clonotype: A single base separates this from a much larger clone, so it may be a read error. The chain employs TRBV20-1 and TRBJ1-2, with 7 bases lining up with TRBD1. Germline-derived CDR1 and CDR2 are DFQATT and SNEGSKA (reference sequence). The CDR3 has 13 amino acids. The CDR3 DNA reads TGCAATGCTAGGAGAGGGGGCGTCTATGGCTACACCTTC. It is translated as CNARRGGVYGYTF.

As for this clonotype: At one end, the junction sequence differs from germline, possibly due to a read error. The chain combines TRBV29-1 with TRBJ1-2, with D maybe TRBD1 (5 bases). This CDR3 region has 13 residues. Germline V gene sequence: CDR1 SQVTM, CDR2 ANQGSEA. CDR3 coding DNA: TGCAGCGAGGGGTCGAGTACGGACTATAGCTACACCTTC. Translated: CSEGSSTDYSYTF.

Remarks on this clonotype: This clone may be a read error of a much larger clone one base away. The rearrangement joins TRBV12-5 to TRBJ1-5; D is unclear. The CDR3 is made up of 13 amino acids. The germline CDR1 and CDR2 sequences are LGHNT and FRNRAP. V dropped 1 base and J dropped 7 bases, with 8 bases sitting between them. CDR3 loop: CASGLGVKQPQHF. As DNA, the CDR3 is TGTGCTAGTGGTTTGGGGGTCAAACAGCCCCAGCATTTT.

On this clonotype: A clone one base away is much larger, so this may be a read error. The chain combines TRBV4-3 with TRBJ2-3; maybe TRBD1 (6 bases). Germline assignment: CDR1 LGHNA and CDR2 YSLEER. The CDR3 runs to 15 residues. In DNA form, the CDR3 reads TGCGCCGGCAGCCACTGCAGGGGTAGCACAGATACGCAGTATTTT. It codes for CAGSHCRGSTDTQYF.